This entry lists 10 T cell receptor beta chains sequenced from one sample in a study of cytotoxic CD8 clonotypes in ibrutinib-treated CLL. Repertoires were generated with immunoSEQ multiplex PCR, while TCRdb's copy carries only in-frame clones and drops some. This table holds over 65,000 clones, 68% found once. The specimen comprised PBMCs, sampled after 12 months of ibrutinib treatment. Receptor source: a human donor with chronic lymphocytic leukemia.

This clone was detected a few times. The CDR3 loop reads CASSKGGQGWRYNSPLHF. The CDR3 DNA sequence: TGTGCCAGCAGCAAAGGGGGGCAGGGCTGGAGGTATAATTCACCCCTCCACTTT. The chain couples TRBV21-1 to TRBJ1-6; the table's D call TRBD1 went unverified against the DNA. TRBV21-1 is reported as a pseudogene. This CDR3 spans 18 amino acids.

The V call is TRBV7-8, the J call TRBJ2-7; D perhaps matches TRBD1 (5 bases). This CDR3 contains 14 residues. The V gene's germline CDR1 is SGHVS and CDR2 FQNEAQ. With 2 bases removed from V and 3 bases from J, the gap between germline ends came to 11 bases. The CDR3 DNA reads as TGTGCCAGCAGCTTAAATGGGGCCAGCTACGAGCAGTACTTC. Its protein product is CASSLNGASYEQYF.

The CDR3 here is CASSLGTGGDQPQHF. CDR3 sequence (DNA): TGCGCCAGCAGCTTGGGGACAGGGGGAGATCAGCCCCAGCATTTT. This chain links TRBV5-1 with TRBJ1-5, with 10 bases fitting TRBD1. V was pared by 0 bases and J by 5 bases, with 2 bases of the junction left unmatched. Germline V gene lookup returns CDR1 SGHRS and CDR2 YFSETQ. CDR3 length: 15 amino acids.

CDR3 DNA sequence: TGTGCCAGCAGTTTACGGGACGGCCTGGGCTACACCTTC. Residues: CASSLRDGLGYTF. The genes are TRBV28 and TRBJ1-2, with a weak D call TRBD1 (5 bases). CDR3 size: 13 residues. Germline lookup yields CDR1 MDHEN and CDR2 SYDVKM. Trimming removed 2 bases at V and 8 bases at J, with 12 bases between.

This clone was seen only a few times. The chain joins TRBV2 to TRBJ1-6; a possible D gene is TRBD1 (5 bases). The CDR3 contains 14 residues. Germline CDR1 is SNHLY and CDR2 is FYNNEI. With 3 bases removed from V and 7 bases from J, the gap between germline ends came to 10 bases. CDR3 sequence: CASSDRVGNSPLHF. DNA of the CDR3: TGTGCCAGCAGTGACAGGGTGGGGAATTCACCCCTCCACTTT.

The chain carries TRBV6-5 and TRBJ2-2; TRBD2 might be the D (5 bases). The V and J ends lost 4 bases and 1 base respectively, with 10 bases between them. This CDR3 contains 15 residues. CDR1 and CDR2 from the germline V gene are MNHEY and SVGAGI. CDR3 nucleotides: TGTGCCAGCAGTTCCGGACTCCGGAACACCGGGGAGCTGTTTTTT. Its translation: CASSSGLRNTGELFF.

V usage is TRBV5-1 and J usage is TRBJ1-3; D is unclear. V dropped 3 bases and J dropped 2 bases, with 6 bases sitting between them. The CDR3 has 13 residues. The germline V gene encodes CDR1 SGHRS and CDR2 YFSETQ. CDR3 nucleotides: TGCGCCAGCAGCTACGAAACTGGAAACACCATATATTTT. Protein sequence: CASSYETGNTIYF.

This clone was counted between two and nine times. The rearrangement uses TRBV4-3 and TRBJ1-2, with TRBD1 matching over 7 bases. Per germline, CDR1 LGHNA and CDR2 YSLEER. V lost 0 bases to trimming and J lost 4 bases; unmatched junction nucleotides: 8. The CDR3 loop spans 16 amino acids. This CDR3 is CASSQERTGLIYGYTF. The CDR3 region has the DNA TGCGCCAGCAGCCAAGAGCGGACAGGCCTCATCTATGGCTACACCTTC.

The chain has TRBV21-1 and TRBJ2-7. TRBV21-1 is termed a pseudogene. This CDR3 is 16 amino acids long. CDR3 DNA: TGTGCCAGCAGCAAAGGAGGCAGGACGGGCTCCTACGAGCAGTACTTC. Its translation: CASSKGGRTGSYEQYF.

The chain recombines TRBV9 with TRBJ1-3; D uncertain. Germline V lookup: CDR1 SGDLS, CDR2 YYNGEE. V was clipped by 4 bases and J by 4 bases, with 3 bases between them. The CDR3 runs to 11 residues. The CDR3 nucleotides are TGTGCCAGCAGCTCAGGAAACACCATATATTTT. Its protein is CASSSGNTIYF.